A single sample gave rise to the 10 T cell receptor beta chains below, sequenced in a study of CD8 T cells in ankylosing spondylitis. Broader study findings: Ankylosing spondylitis blood appeared to carry a characteristic TCR beta motif of roughly 8 highly homologous variants.

Via MiXCR, TCRdb re-called the 5' RACE reads, giving one row per CDR3 protein. Of around 890,000 distinct CDR3 sequences detected, roughly 12% appear once; the ten largest clones hold roughly 0.51%. These receptors have no identified antigens. The sample taken for sequencing was blood, either unsorted or a sorted T cell fraction (not recorded which). Receptors were obtained from a male donor with ankylosing spondylitis.

This clonotype has only a few counts. This sequence joins TRBV2 and TRBJ1-4; D not certain. V was shortened by 7 bases and J by 8 bases, with 14 bases between the two germline ends. The CDR3 extends over 13 amino acids. Germline-derived CDR1 and CDR2 are SNHLY and FYNNEI. The CDR3: CASIYRAEEKLFF. For the CDR3, the DNA is TGTGCCAGCATCTATAGGGCCGAGGAAAAACTGTTTTTT.

This clonotype turned up a few times. This sequence joins TRBV11-2 and TRBJ2-5, with D possibly matching TRBD1 (6 bases). The CDR3 covers 12 residues. Per the germline V gene, CDR1 is SGHAT and CDR2 is FQNNGV. V gave up 8 bases and J gave up 5 bases, with 12 bases separating them. The CDR3 region has the DNA TGTGCCAGCTTACAGGGTACCGAGACCCAGTACTTC. It codes for CASLQGTETQYF.

This clonotype was seen more than once but under ten times. This sequence joins TRBV20-1 and TRBJ1-1; 8 bases map to TRBD1. The CDR3 runs to 13 residues. V lost 8 bases, J lost 1 base, and 6 bases stayed unmatched. Germline lookup yields CDR1 DFQATT and CDR2 SNEGSKA (reference sequence). The DNA for the CDR3 is TGCAGTCCATGGACAGGGAAGAACACTGAAGCTTTCTTT. Protein sequence: CSPWTGKNTEAFF.

This chain joins TRBV30 and TRBJ1-1; D is unclear. The germline V and J ends were trimmed by 5 bases and 1 base, with 8 bases remaining between them. CDR3 length: 12 amino acids. Germline V CDR1 and CDR2: GTSNPN, SVGIG (reference sequence). CDR3 residues: CAWSRANTEAFF. In DNA form, the CDR3 reads TGTGCCTGGTCTAGGGCGAACACTGAAGCTTTCTTT.

This clonotype was seen ten or more times. The rearrangement uses TRBV7-2 and TRBJ2-4, with a possible D match to TRBD2 (5 bases). The CDR3 is 14 amino acids. Germline lookup yields CDR1 SGHTA and CDR2 FQGNSA. Trimming took off 6 bases at V and 6 bases at J, with 15 bases between the two ends. The CDR3 spells CASRPSGSLNIQYF. In DNA, the CDR3 is TGTGCCAGCAGGCCTTCGGGGAGTTTAAACATTCAGTACTTC.

This clonotype has at least ten counts. The chain links TRBV9 to TRBJ1-5, with TRBD1 matching 7 bases. V gave up 0 bases and J gave up 2 bases; unmatched junction bases: 8. This CDR3 region has 17 residues. Germline-derived CDR1 and CDR2 are SGDLS and YYNGEE. DNA for the CDR3: TGTGCCAGCAGCGTAGTGGGAAGACAGGGTTGCAATCAGCCCCAGCATTTT. Protein product: CASSVVGRQGCNQPQHF.

The V and J genes are TRBV5-1 and TRBJ2-7; D not certain. The V end was cut by 0 bases, the J end by 2 bases, with 15 bases between. Germline V gene lookup returns CDR1 SGHRS and CDR2 YFSETQ. The CDR3 has 16 residues. The CDR3 nucleotides read TGCGCCAGCAGCTTGGGACCCCAGGCTTTAGCCTACGAGCAGTACTTC. It specifies CASSLGPQALAYEQYF.

This clonotype came up many times. The V and J genes are TRBV20-1 and TRBJ2-1; a weak D match, TRBD2 (5 bases). CDR1 is DFQATT, CDR2 SNEGSKA, per germline (reference sequence). The CDR3 sequence is 14 residues long. The V end lost 7 bases, the J end lost 4 bases, and 17 bases lay between the germline ends. As DNA, the CDR3 is TGCAGTGGGGAAGAGGGCCGGGGTTACAATGAGCAGTTCTTC. Its protein is CSGEEGRGYNEQFF.

In its sample, this clonotype was seen a few times. The gene calls are TRBV9 and TRBJ2-2; tentative D call: TRBD1 (5 bases). V shed 1 base and J shed 3 bases, with 10 bases lying between them. This CDR3 spans 15 amino acids. Germline assignment: CDR1 SGDLS and CDR2 YYNGEE. CDR3 nucleotides: TGTGCCAGCAGCGTACAGGGCAGGGACACCGGGGAGCTGTTTTTT. This sequence encodes CASSVQGRDTGELFF.

In its sample, this clonotype was seen many times. The V and J genes are TRBV11-2 and TRBJ1-1; D possibly corresponds to TRBD1 (5 bases). The CDR3 runs to 15 residues. The germline V and J ends were trimmed by 1 base and 0 bases, with 9 bases remaining between them. Germline assignment: CDR1 SGHAT and CDR2 FQNNGV. The chain's CDR3 is CASSLVTGLNTEAFF. CDR3 nucleotides: TGTGCCAGCAGCTTAGTCACGGGGCTGAACACTGAAGCTTTCTTT.